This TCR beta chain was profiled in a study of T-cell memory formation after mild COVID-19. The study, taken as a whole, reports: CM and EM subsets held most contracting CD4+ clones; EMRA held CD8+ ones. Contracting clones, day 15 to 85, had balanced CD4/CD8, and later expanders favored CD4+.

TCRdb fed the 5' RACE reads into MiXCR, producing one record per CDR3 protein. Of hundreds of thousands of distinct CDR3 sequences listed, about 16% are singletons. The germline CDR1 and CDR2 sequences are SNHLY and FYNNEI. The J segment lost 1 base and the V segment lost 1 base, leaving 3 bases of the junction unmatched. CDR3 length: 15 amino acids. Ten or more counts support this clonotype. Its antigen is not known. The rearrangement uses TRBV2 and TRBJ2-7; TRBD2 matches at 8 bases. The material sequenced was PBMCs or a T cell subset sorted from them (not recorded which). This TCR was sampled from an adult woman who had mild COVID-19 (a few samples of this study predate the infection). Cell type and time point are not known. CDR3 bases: TGTGCCAGCAGTGAAGGCCGGGGGGGGTCCTACGAGCAGTACTTC. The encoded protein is CASSEGRGGSYEQYF. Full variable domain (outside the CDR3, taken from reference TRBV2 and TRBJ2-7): EPEVTQTPSHQVTQMGQEVILRCVPISNHLYFYWYRQILGQKVEFLVSFYNNEISEKSEIFDDQFSVERPDGSNFTLKIRSTKLEDSAMYFCASSEGRGGSYEQYFGPGTRLTVT.